Listed below are T cell receptor beta chains from one sample, sequenced in a study of CD8 T cells in Susac syndrome. Using its own MiXCR run on the immunoSEQ multiplex PCR reads, TCRdb lists one record per CDR3 protein. The repertoire holds approximately 110,000 distinct CDR3 sequences, about 93% seen once, with 0.065% to 0.1% in the top ten. The sample taken for sequencing was CD4+ T cells from PBMCs. The receptor source for this set is a human donor in good health. The CDR3 runs from the conserved cysteine through the conserved F or W. The order of the fields is V gene, clone size, J gene, D gene, CDR3 protein. A D gene is named only where the DNA matches it firmly. The listing skips clone size in some rows; elsewhere it reads once, few, many or a size class.

TRBV6-1	once	TRBJ2-5	TRBD1	CASGQGGGETQYF
TRBV3-1	.	TRBJ2-1	.	CASSQGAVSSYNEQFF
TRBV18	.	TRBJ2-7	TRBD2	CASSPGGGRAPEQYF
TRBV7-2	.	TRBJ2-1	TRBD2	CASSQVGTSGFNEQFF
TRBV20-1	.	TRBJ2-5	.	CSAKQGQQTQYF
TRBV7-9	.	TRBJ2-5	TRBD2	CASSPGLAEGETQYF
TRBV15	.	TRBJ1-1	.	CATSTPSRVAEAFF
TRBV7-9	.	TRBJ1-2	.	CASTRKGIGYTF
TRBV29-1	.	TRBJ2-1	.	CSAIRDQGYNEQFF
TRBV5-1	.	TRBJ2-7	.	CASSLVRPYEQYF
TRBV5-1	.	TRBJ2-1	.	CASSLQLAGEQFF
TRBV6-2/TRBV6-3	.	TRBJ2-1	TRBD1	CASSHGQGIYDEQFF
TRBV2	.	TRBJ2-7	TRBD2	CASSGGLAGGEQYF
TRBV3-1	.	TRBJ2-7	TRBD1	CASSPTGGSYEQYF
TRBV19	.	TRBJ2-5	TRBD1	CASGTVQETQYF
TRBV27	.	TRBJ2-7	.	CASSLSRNYEQYF
TRBV6-5	.	TRBJ1-5	TRBD1	CASSRTGGDQPQHF
TRBV12-3/TRBV12-4	.	TRBJ2-1	.	CASRHHRGEQFF
TRBV7-2	.	TRBJ1-5	TRBD1	CASSPRTGGMYSNQPQHF
TRBV5-1	.	TRBJ2-5	TRBD2	CASSRTLAALQETQYF
TRBV27	.	TRBJ2-2	.	CASSLSELAGELFF
TRBV3-1	.	TRBJ1-3	TRBD1	CASSPRTGGNTIYF
TRBV5-1	.	TRBJ1-5	.	CASSPLPSNQPQHF
TRBV3-1	.	TRBJ2-5	.	CASSRGTGGRQTQYF
TRBV2	.	TRBJ2-2	.	CASSEDSDTGELFF
TRBV2	.	TRBJ1-3	.	CASSVGQAMSGNTIYF
TRBV30	.	TRBJ2-3	.	CAWSAGDTQYF
TRBV5-1	once	TRBJ2-3	TRBD1	CASSPGRGPDTQYF
TRBV5-1	.	TRBJ2-6	TRBD1	CASSQGAAGANVLTF
TRBV10-3	.	TRBJ1-5	.	CAISEERGEGPQHF
TRBV7-9	.	TRBJ2-3	TRBD2	CAFGHLAGDTQYF
TRBV7-8	.	TRBJ1-4	.	CASSLSGHFNEKLFF
TRBV7-9	.	TRBJ2-3	.	CASSLSAGTDTQYF
TRBV14	.	TRBJ2-7	.	CASSQDWVDQAEQYF
TRBV7-2	.	TRBJ2-7	TRBD2	CASSLIGTSGRANEQYF
TRBV28	.	TRBJ2-7	TRBD2	CASLNGGGEQYF
TRBV7-8	.	TRBJ2-7	TRBD2	CASSAGSRTSGMYEQYF
TRBV3-1	few	TRBJ1-2	.	CASSPTENYGYTF
TRBV29-1	.	TRBJ2-7	.	CSARDTSYEQYF
TRBV7-6	.	TRBJ2-7	.	CASSLGDYEQYF
TRBV10-3	.	TRBJ1-1	.	CAISDTWTANTEAFF
TRBV29-1	once	TRBJ1-1	TRBD1	CSGNRGRLTEAFF
TRBV6-2/TRBV6-3	.	TRBJ1-1	.	CASSYLDRGGYTEAFF
TRBV29-1	.	TRBJ2-7	TRBD2	CSAKPGLAGRAYEQYF
TRBV10-3	.	TRBJ2-7	TRBD1	CAISAGDRGIEQYF
TRBV2	.	TRBJ1-2	.	CASSTDGYTF
TRBV29-1	once	TRBJ2-1	TRBD1	CSVVRTGDNEQFF
TRBV4-1	.	TRBJ1-2	.	CASSQSWTVNANRGYTF
TRBV9	.	TRBJ1-2	TRBD1	CASSADRAETNYGYTF
TRBV5-1	.	TRBJ1-1	.	CASSSIGVGDEAFF
TRBV6-2/TRBV6-3	.	TRBJ2-1	TRBD2	CASSPPGLAGRGEQFF
TRBV3-1	few	TRBJ1-1	.	CASSQDLGGPNTEAFF
TRBV20-1	.	TRBJ2-1	TRBD2	CSAQTSGLYNEQFF
TRBV3-1	.	TRBJ2-7	.	CASSQLGAGAEQYF
TRBV7-9	.	TRBJ2-1	.	CASSAVGPNEQFF